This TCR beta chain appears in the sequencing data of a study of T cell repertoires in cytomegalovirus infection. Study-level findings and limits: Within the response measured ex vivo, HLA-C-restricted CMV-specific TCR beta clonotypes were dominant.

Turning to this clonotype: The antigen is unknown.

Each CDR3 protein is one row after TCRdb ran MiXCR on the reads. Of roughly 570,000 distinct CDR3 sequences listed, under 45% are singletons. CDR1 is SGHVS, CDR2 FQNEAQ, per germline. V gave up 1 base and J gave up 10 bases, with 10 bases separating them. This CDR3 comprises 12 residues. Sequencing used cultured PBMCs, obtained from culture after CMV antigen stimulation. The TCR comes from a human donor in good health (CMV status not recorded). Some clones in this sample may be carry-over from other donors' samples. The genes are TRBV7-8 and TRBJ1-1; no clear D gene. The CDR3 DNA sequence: TGTGCCAGCAGCTTAGTAACAGTCGGAGCTTTCTTT. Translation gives CASSLVTVGAFF.